A selection of T cell receptor beta chains follows, all from one sample in a study of cytomegalovirus exposure and HLA in healthy donors. The table came from immunoSEQ multiplex PCR; TCRdb's copy has only in-frame clones and leaves some out. The sample contains more than 95,000 clones, roughly 80% of which appear only once. Sequencing used PBMCs. The receptors were gathered from a woman in her thirties or forties in good health and CMV-seronegative. Each CDR3 is given with its conserved first and last residue. A D gene is named only where the DNA matches it firmly. Clone size is given for some rows only: seen once, a few or many times, or a class if the clone is expanded.

-,TRBV4-1,18,TRBJ2-6,once,TGCGCCAGCAGCCAAGATTGGGGCACAAGCTCTGGGGCCAACGTCCTGACTTTC,CASSQDWGTSSGANVLTF
-,TRBV5-1,14,TRBJ2-1,-,TGCGCCAGCAGCTTCCCCCCACACCCCAATGAGCAGTTCTTC,CASSFPPHPNEQFF
TRBD2,TRBV7-6,15,TRBJ2-7,-,TGTGCCAGCAGCTTAACTAGCGGGAGGGTCTACGAGCAGTACTTC,CASSLTSGRVYEQYF
-,TRBV7-9,14,TRBJ1-2,-,TGTGCCAGCAATCGGGATATCTCTAACTATGGCTACACCTTC,CASNRDISNYGYTF
-,TRBV18,13,TRBJ1-2,-,TGTGCCAGCTCCTGGCCGCTTGGCTATGGCTACACCTTC,CASSWPLGYGYTF
TRBD1,TRBV4-1,16,TRBJ1-1,-,TGCGCCAGCAGCCAACAACCGCCTGAGGGGGCGGACGAAGCTTTCTTT,CASSQQPPEGADEAFF
-,TRBV19,13,TRBJ1-3,-,TGTGCCAGCACTCACTCTTCTGGAAACACCATATATTTT,CASTHSSGNTIYF
-,TRBV28,12,TRBJ2-7,-,TGTGCCAGCAGTTTATTCCCTAGAGGGCAGTACTTC,CASSLFPRGQYF
TRBD2,TRBV10-3,16,TRBJ2-3,-,TGTGCCATCAGTGAGTCCGGCGGGAGTCTCACAGATACGCAGTATTTT,CAISESGGSLTDTQYF
-,TRBV6-5,12,TRBJ1-1,-,TGTGCCAGCAGTTCGCCAGGGACTGAAGCTTTCTTT,CASSSPGTEAFF
TRBD1,TRBV7-8,15,TRBJ1-1,-,TGTGCCAGCAGCTTCGGGACAGGGAGGAACACTGAAGCTTTCTTT,CASSFGTGRNTEAFF
-,TRBV4-2,16,TRBJ1-6,few,TGTGCCAGCAGCCAAGAGGACAGACAACGCAATTCACCCCTCCACTTT,CASSQEDRQRNSPLHF
-,TRBV6-1,15,TRBJ1-2,few,TGTGCCAGCAGTGTTCAGGGTACAGACTGGAGTGGCTACACCTTC,CASSVQGTDWSGYTF
-,TRBV7-9,12,TRBJ1-1,-,TGTTCCAGCTCGCGGAGAGACACTGAAGCTTTCTTT,CSSSRRDTEAFF
-,TRBV10-1,17,TRBJ2-5,-,TGCGCCAGCAGTGGCCGCAACCAGCGGAGCCTCCAAGAGACCCAGTACTTC,CASSGRNQRSLQETQYF
-,TRBV19,13,TRBJ1-2,-,TGTGCCAGTAGTATAGCTGGAAGGAGGGGCTACACCTTC,CASSIAGRRGYTF
TRBD1,TRBV5-1,14,TRBJ1-2,-,TGCGCCAGCAGCCCGCCGGGACAGGGGAGGGGCTACACCTTC,CASSPPGQGRGYTF
-,TRBV6-6,14,TRBJ1-5,-,TGTGCCAGCAGTTACGGTGGGGGCGGTCAGCCCCAGCATTTT,CASSYGGGGQPQHF
TRBD1,TRBV29-1,13,TRBJ1-2,-,TGCAGCGTTGAAGGGACAGGGGGTGGTGGCTACACCTTC,CSVEGTGGGGYTF
-,TRBV15,19,TRBJ2-1,once,TGTGCCACCAGCAGAGCACTGCCAGAGGACAGTGTTTCCTACAATGAGCAGTTCTTC,CATSRALPEDSVSYNEQFF
TRBD2,TRBV19,17,TRBJ2-5,few,TGTGCCAGTAGTATATCTGCGATACTAGCGGGACAAGAGACCCAGTACTTC,CASSISAILAGQETQYF
-,TRBV14,13,TRBJ2-1,-,TGTGCCAGCAGCCAAGCACTCTACAATGAGCAGTTCTTC,CASSQALYNEQFF
TRBD1,TRBV7-2,17,TRBJ2-5,-,TGTGCCAGCAGCACAGGGACAGGGGATCTGTACCAAGAGACCCAGTACTTC,CASSTGTGDLYQETQYF
-,TRBV7-8,12,TRBJ2-7,-,TGTGCCAGCAGCTTCTATTCTGACGAGCAGTACTTC,CASSFYSDEQYF
TRBD1,TRBV7-9,15,TRBJ1-1,-,TGTGCCAGCGTGGGGACAGGGAGGGAGGTTACTGAAGCTTTCTTT,CASVGTGREVTEAFF
TRBD2,TRBV11-2,15,TRBJ2-3,-,TGTGCCAGCAGCCCGGGACTAGCGGGAACAGATACGCAGTATTTT,CASSPGLAGTDTQYF
-,TRBV12-5,11,TRBJ2-1,-,TGTGCTAGTGGTTTGGGGCGGGGGCAGTTCTTC,CASGLGRGQFF
TRBD1,TRBV7-9,15,TRBJ1-2,-,TGTGCCAGCAGCGATCCGGGACAGGGGGCAAATGGCTACACCTTC,CASSDPGQGANGYTF
-,TRBV11-3,13,TRBJ2-2,-,TGTGCCAGCAGCTTTGAGGGAGCCGGGGAGCTGTTTTTT,CASSFEGAGELFF
-,TRBV30,16,TRBJ2-2,few,TGTGCCTGGAGTGTATTTGGGCAGGGAAACACCGGGGAGCTGTTTTTT,CAWSVFGQGNTGELFF
-,TRBV11-2,13,TRBJ1-1,once,TGTGCCAGCAGCCCCCAGGGGATCGGTGAAGCTTTCTTT,CASSPQGIGEAFF
-,TRBV28,11,TRBJ1-4,-,TGTGCCAGCAGTTACGCGGGGGGGCTGCTTTTT,CASSYAGGLLF
-,TRBV7-9,15,TRBJ2-1,few,TGTGCCAGCAGCTTAGCCCCTAGCCCTTACAATGAGCAGTTCTTC,CASSLAPSPYNEQFF
-,TRBV4-3,13,TRBJ2-1,-,TGCGCCAGCAGCCAAGACTTGTACAATGAGCAGTTCTTC,CASSQDLYNEQFF
-,TRBV29-1,11,TRBJ1-4,-,TGCAGCGTTGAACTGCAGGGTAATCTGTTTTTT,CSVELQGNLFF
-,TRBV27,14,TRBJ2-7,-,TGCGCCAGCAGTGCCCAGGGAGGAATTTACGAGCAGTACTTC,CASSAQGGIYEQYF
TRBD2,TRBV7-2,15,TRBJ2-1,-,TGTGCCAGCAGCCGGACTAGCGGGTCCTACAATGAGCAGTTCTTC,CASSRTSGSYNEQFF
TRBD2,TRBV2,14,TRBJ2-1,few,TGTGCCAGCACCTACACGGGAGGATTGGATGAGCAGTTCTTC,CASTYTGGLDEQFF
TRBD2,TRBV7-2,17,TRBJ2-1,-,TGTGCCAGCAGCTCCTTTATGGGGACTAGCGGATACAATGAGCAGTTCTTC,CASSSFMGTSGYNEQFF
TRBD2,TRBV5-4,15,TRBJ2-7,once,TGTGCCAGCAGTCCAAGCGGGGCGAGCTCCTACGAGCAGTACTTC,CASSPSGASSYEQYF
TRBD1,TRBV19,17,TRBJ1-4,few,TGTGCCAGTAGTATCGCTCACCGGGACAGAATTAATGAAAAACTGTTTTTT,CASSIAHRDRINEKLFF
-,TRBV27,16,TRBJ1-1,-,TGTGCCAGCAGTCCCTGGACAGACCGATTGAACACTGAAGCTTTCTTT,CASSPWTDRLNTEAFF
-,TRBV19,11,TRBJ1-2,-,TGTGCCAGTAGTATCCGGGGAGGCTACACCTTC,CASSIRGGYTF
TRBD1,TRBV28,17,TRBJ1-1,-,TGTGCCAGCAGGTCCGGGACAGGGGGAGTCGCTAGCACTGAAGCTTTCTTT,CASRSGTGGVASTEAFF
-,TRBV27,14,TRBJ1-2,few,TGTGCCAGCAGTCCTTATACCAACTCCGGGGGCTACACCTTC,CASSPYTNSGGYTF